This T cell receptor beta chain stems from a study of control samples from healthy donors and cancer patients. The method was immunoSEQ multiplex PCR; TCRdb's version includes in-frame clones alone and lacks a portion of them. The sample lists about 28,000 clones, around 80% occurring once. Looked up from germline, CDR1 is MDHEN and CDR2 is SYDVKM. The V and J ends lost 7 bases and 4 bases respectively, with 19 bases between them. The CDR3 extends over 15 amino acids. The sample was PBMCs. V usage is TRBV28 and J usage is TRBJ2-5, with D perhaps matching TRBD1 (8 bases). The receptor comes from a man in his fifties or sixties with head and neck cancer. The CDR3 bases are TGTGCCAGCACCCCCCCCACAGGGGGGGGAGAGACCCAGTACTTC. Its protein product is CASTPPTGGGETQYF.